This record covers a single TCR beta chain. This sample is part of a study of sequential checkpoint blockade in melanoma. The wider study: First-line arms were nivolumab then ipilimumab, or the reverse, randomized 1:1.

The assay was immunoSEQ multiplex PCR, and TCRdb's table has in-frame clones only and misses some. Of more than 9,500 clones in the sample, roughly 73% are singletons; the top ten hold about a tenth. Germline CDR1 and CDR2: SGDLS and YYNGEE. This CDR3 is built from 19 residues. The J segment lost 4 bases and the V segment lost 6 bases, leaving 18 bases of the junction unmatched. Treatment: randomized to nivolumab then ipilimumab (arm A) or the reverse (arm B). Sorted cells were live CD3+CD8+, lacking CD19 and CD56, from PBMCs. This TCR came from a human donor with melanoma. The material was CD8+ T cells sorted from blood (inferred from file names), obtained from a patient given nivolumab and ipilimumab in sequence. The chain recombines TRBV9 with TRBJ1-5; 11 bases fit TRBD1. The CDR3 is CASNDRDRGRFGPNQPQHF. CDR3 nucleotide sequence: TGTGCCAGCAACGACCGGGACAGGGGGAGGTTTGGCCCAAATCAGCCCCAGCATTTT.